The rows below give T cell receptor beta chains drawn from one sample of a study of human T cells and chemical hapten exposure. TCRdb recomputed calls from the RACE reads with MiXCR, one row per CDR3 protein. The profile shows a few hundred thousand distinct CDR3 sequences, about 6.9% of them singletons. The sequencing here drew on whole blood, taken in connection with sensitization to the hapten diphenylcyclopropenone (DPC). Receptor source: a woman aged 18-29 years with alopecia areata. Some clones in this sample may be carry-over from other donors' samples. Each CDR3 is given with its conserved first and last residue. A D gene is named only where the DNA matches it firmly. Clone size is shown for a subset of rows, as once, few, many or a class of expanded clone.

d_gene	j_gene	abundance	v_gene	len	CDR3aa	CDR3nt
.	TRBJ2-3	.	TRBV7-9	15	CASSLYDVGPDTQYF	TGTGCCAGCAGCTTATATGATGTCGGTCCAGATACGCAGTATTTT
.	TRBJ2-7	few	TRBV6-2/TRBV6-3	13	CASSYNEAYEQYF	TGTGCCAGCAGTTATAACGAGGCCTACGAGCAGTACTTC
.	TRBJ1-1	many	TRBV7-9	17	CASSPPNRLGRDTEAFF	TGTGCCAGCAGCCCTCCCAACCGACTTGGTCGGGACACTGAAGCTTTCTTT
.	TRBJ1-3	many	TRBV7-9	15	CASRSINPSGNTIYF	TGTGCCAGCAGATCTATCAACCCCTCTGGAAACACCATATATTTT
.	TRBJ1-3	.	TRBV15	15	CATSRAGNSGNTIYF	TGTGCCACCAGCAGGGCCGGGAACTCTGGAAACACCATATATTTT
.	TRBJ1-4	many	TRBV12-3/TRBV12-4	14	CASSHGQNNEKLFF	TGTGCCAGCAGTCATGGACAGAATAATGAAAAACTGTTTTTT
.	TRBJ1-4	many	TRBV7-2	16	CASSLGVQGRNEKLFF	TGTGCCAGCAGCTTAGGGGTTCAGGGGCGAAATGAAAAACTGTTTTTT
.	TRBJ1-3	many	TRBV4-3	15	CASSPISRAGNTIYF	TGCGCCAGCAGCCCCATAAGCAGAGCTGGGAACACCATATATTTT
.	TRBJ2-3	.	TRBV5-5	13	CASGERRADTQYF	TGTGCCAGCGGGGAAAGGAGGGCAGATACGCAGTATTTT
.	TRBJ1-6	.	TRBV7-2	15	CASSLVSGGNSPLHF	TGTGCCAGCAGCTTAGTATCCGGCGGTAATTCACCCCTCCACTTT
.	TRBJ1-2	many	TRBV25-1	14	CASSERLQGEGYTF	TGTGCCAGCAGTGAACGGCTACAGGGTGAAGGCTACACCTTC